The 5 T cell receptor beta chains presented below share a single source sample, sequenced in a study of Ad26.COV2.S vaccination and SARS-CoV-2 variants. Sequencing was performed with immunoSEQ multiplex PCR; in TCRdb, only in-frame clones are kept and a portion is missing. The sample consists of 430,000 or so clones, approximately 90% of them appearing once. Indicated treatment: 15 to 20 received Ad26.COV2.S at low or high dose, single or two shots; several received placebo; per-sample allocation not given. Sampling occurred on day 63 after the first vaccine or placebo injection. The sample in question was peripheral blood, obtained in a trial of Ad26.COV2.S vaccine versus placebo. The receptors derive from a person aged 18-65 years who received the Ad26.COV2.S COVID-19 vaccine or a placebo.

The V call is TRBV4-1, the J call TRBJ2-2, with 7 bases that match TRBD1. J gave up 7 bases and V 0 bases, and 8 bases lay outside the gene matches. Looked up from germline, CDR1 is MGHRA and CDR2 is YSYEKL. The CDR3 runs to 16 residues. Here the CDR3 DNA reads TGCGCCAGCAGCCAAGAGTCAGGGGGTGAGATCGGGGAGCTGTTTTTT. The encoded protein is CASSQESGGEIGELFF.

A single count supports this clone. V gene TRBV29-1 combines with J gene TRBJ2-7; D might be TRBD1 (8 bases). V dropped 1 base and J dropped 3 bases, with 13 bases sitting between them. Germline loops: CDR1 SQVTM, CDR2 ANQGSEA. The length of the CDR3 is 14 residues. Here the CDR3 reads CSVEGTGGDYEQYF. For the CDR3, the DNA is TGCAGCGTTGAAGGAACAGGGGGGGACTACGAGCAGTACTTC.

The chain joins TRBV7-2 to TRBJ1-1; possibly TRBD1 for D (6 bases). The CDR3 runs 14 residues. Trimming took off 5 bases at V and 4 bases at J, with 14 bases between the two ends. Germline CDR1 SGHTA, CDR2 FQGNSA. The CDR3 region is CASSQTGSVTEAFF. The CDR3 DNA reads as TGTGCCAGCAGCCAGACAGGTTCGGTCACTGAAGCTTTCTTT.

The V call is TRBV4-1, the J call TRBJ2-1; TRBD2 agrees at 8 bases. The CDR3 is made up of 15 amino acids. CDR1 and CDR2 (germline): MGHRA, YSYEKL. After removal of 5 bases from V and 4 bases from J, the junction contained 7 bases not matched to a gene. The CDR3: CASSGPGGQYNEQFF. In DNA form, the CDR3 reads TGCGCCAGCAGCGGGCCGGGAGGGCAGTACAATGAGCAGTTCTTC.

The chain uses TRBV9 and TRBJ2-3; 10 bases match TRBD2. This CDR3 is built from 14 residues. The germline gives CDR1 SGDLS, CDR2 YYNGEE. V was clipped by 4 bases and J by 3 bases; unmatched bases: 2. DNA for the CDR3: TGTGCCAGCAGCCAAGCGGGAGGGACAGATACGCAGTATTTT. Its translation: CASSQAGGTDTQYF.